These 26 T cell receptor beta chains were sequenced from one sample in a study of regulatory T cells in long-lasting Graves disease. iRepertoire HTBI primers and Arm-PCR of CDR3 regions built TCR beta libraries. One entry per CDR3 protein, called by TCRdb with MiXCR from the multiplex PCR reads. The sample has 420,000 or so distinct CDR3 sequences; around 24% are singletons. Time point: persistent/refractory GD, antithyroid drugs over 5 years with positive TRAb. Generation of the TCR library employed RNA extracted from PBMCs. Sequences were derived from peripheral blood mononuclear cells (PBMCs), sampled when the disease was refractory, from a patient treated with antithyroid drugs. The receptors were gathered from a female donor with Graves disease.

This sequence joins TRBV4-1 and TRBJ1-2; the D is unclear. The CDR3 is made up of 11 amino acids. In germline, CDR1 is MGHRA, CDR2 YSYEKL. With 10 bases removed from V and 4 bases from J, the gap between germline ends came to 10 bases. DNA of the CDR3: TGCGCCACCTCGGACCGCTATGGCTACACCTTC. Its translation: CATSDRYGYTF.

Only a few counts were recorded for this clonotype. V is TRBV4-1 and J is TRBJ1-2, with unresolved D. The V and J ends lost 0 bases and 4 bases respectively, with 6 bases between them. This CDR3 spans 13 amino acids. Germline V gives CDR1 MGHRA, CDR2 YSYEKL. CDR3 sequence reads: CASSQDRPYGYTF. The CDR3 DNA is TGCGCCAGCAGCCAAGATCGTCCCTATGGCTACACCTTC.

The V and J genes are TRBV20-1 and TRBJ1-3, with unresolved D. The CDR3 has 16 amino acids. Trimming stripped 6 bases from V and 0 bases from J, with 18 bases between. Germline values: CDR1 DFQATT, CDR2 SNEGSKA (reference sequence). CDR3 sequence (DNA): TGCAGTGCCCCTTTAGGACGCGTTAACTCTGGAAACACCATATATTTT. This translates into CSAPLGRVNSGNTIYF.

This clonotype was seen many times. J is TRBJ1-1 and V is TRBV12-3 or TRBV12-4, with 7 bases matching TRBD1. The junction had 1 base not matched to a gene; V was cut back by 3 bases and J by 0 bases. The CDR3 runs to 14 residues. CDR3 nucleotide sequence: TGTGCCAGCAGTTTTGGACAGGTGAACACTGAAGCTTTCTTT. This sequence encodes CASSFGQVNTEAFF.

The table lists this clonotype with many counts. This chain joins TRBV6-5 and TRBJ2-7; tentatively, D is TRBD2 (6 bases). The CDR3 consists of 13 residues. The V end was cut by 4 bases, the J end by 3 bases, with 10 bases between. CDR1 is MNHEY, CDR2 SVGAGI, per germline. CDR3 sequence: CASSSAGIYEQYF. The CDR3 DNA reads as TGTGCCAGCAGTTCGGCGGGGATCTACGAGCAGTACTTC.

CDR3 nucleotide sequence: TGTGCCAGCAGCGTCGACAGCACCGGGGAGCTGTTTTTT. Protein sequence: CASSVDSTGELFF. The chain is built from TRBV5-8 and TRBJ2-2; possible D gene TRBD1, 5 bases. Trimming shortened V by 4 bases and J by 4 bases, and 8 bases separated the two germline ends. This CDR3 region has 13 residues. The germline CDR1 and CDR2 sequences are SGHTS and YDEGEE.

CDR3 DNA sequence: TGTGCCAGCAGCTTAATATTAGGGACAGGGCACTCTGGGGCCAACGTCCTGACTTTC. Residues: CASSLILGTGHSGANVLTF. The genes are TRBV5-6 and TRBJ2-6; 9 positions match TRBD1. In germline, CDR1 is SGHDT, CDR2 YYEEEE. The CDR3 has 19 residues. The V segment lost 2 bases and the J segment 0 bases; nucleotides outside the gene matches: 9.

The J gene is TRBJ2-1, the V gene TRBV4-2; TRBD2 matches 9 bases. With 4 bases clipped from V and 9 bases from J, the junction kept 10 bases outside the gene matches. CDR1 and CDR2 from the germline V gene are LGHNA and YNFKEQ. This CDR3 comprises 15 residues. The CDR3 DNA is TGTGCCAGCAGCCGTAGCGGGAGATCCTTAGGTGAGCAGTTCTTC. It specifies CASSRSGRSLGEQFF.

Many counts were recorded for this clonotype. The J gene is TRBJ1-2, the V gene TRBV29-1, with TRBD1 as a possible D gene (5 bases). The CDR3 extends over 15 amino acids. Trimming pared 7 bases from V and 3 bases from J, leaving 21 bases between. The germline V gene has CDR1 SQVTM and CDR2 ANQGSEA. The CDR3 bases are TGCAGCGCCGCGGGCAATCGGGGAGGGGACTATGGCTACACCTTC. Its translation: CSAAGNRGGDYGYTF.

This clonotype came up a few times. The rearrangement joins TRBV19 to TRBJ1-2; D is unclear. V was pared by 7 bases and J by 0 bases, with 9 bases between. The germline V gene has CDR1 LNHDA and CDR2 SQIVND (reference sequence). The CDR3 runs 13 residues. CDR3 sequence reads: CASKVATNYGYTF. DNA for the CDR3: TGTGCCAGTAAGGTGGCAACTAACTATGGCTACACCTTC.

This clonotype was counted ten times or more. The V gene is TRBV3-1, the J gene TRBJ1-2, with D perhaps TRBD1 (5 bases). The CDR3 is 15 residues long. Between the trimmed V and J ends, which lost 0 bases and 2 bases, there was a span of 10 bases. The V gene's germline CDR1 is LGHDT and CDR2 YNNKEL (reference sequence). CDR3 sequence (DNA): TGTGCCAGCAGCCAAGACGAGGGGATCAACTATGGCTACACCTTC. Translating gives CASSQDEGINYGYTF.

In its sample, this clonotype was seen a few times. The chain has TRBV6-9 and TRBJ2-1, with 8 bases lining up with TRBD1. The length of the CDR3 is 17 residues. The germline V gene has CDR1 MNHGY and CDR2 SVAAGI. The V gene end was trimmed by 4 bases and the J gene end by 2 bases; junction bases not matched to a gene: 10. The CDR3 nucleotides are TGTGCCAGCAGTTTACTGTCCTGGGGACAGGCCTACAATGAGCAGTTCTTC. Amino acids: CASSLLSWGQAYNEQFF.

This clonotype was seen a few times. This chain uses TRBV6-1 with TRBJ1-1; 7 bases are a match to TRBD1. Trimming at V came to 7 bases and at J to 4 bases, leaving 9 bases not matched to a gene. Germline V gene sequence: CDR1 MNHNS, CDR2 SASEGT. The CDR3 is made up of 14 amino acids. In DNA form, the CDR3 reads TGTGCCAGCACTCAGGTCAGGGGGGTCACTGAAGCTTTCTTT. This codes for CASTQVRGVTEAFF.

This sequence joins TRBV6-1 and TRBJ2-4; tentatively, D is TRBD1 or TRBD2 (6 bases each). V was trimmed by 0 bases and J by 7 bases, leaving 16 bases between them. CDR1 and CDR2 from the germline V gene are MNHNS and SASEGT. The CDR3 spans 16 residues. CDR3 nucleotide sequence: TGTGCCAGCAGTGAAGCTGACGGGGGCTTCTGGAACATTCAGTACTTC. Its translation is CASSEADGGFWNIQYF.

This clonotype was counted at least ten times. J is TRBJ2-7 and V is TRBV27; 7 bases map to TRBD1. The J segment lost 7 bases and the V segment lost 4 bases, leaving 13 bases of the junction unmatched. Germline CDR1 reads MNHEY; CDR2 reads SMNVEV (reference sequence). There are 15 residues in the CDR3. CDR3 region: CASSSWGRQGEEQYF. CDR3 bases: TGTGCCAGCAGTTCATGGGGCCGGCAGGGGGAGGAGCAGTACTTC.

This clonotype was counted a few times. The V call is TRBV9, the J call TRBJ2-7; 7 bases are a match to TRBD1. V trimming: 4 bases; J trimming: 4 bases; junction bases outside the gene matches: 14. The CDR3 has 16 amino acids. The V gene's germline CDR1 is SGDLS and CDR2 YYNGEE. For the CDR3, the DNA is TGTGCCAGCAGCCTCGAATGGGACAGTCGTCAATACGAGCAGTACTTC. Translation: CASSLEWDSRQYEQYF.

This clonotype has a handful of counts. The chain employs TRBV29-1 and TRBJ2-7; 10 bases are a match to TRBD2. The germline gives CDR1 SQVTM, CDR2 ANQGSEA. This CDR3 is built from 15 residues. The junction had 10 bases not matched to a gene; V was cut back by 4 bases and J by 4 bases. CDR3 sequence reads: CSVVYKSGRGYEQYF. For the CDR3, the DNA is TGCAGCGTTGTGTATAAAAGCGGGAGGGGGTACGAGCAGTACTTC.

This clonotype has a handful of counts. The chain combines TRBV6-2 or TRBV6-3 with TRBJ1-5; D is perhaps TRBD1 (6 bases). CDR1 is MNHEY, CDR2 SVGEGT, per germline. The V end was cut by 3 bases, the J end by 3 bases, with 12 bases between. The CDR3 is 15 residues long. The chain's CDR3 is CASSYRQAHNQPQHF. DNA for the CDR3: TGTGCCAGCAGTTATAGACAGGCTCACAATCAGCCCCAGCATTTT.

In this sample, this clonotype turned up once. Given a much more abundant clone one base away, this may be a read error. CDR3 sequence (DNA): TGTGCCAGCAGCTTCGACAGGGATGAGTGCAATCAGCCCCAGCATTTT. It translates to CASSFDRDECNQPQHF. V is TRBV7-2 and J is TRBJ1-5; the match to TRBD1 covers 7 bases. Germline trimming cut 3 bases from V and 2 bases from J; bases unmatched to any gene: 7. Germline CDR1 is SGHTA and CDR2 is FQGNSA. This CDR3 has 16 amino acids.

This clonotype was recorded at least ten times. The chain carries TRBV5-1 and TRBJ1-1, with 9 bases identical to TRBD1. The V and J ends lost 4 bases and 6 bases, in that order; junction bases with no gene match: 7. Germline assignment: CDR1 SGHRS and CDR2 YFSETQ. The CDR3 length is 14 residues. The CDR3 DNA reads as TGCGCCAGCAGCAGAGGGACAGGGACATCTGAAGCTTTCTTT. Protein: CASSRGTGTSEAFF.

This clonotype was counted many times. Here the CDR3 DNA reads TGTGCCAGCAGTGAGGAGGGCAATCTCCTCAGGAGCACCGGGGAGCTGTTTTTT. Amino acids: CASSEEGNLLRSTGELFF. This rearrangement joins TRBV2 to TRBJ2-2, with D possibly matching TRBD2 (6 bases). The CDR3 runs to 18 residues. The germline gives CDR1 SNHLY, CDR2 FYNNEI. Trimming removed 3 bases at V and 4 bases at J, with 21 bases between.

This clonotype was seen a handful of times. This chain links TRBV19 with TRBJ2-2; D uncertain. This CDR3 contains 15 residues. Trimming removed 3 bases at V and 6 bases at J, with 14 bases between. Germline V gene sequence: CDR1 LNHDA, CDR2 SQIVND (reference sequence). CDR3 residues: CASSIEALTPGELFF. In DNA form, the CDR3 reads TGTGCCAGTAGTATCGAGGCGCTGACACCCGGGGAGCTGTTTTTT.

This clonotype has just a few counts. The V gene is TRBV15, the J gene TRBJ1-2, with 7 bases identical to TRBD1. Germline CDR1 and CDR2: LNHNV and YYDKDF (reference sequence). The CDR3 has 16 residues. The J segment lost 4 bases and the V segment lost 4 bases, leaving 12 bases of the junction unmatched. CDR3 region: CATSIEGGQIIYGYTF. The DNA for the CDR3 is TGTGCCACCAGCATCGAGGGGGGACAGATAATCTATGGCTACACCTTC.

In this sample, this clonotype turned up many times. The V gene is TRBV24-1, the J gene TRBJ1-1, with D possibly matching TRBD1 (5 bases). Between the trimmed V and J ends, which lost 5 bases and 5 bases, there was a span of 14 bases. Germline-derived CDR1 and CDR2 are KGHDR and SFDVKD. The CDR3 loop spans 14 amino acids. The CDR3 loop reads CATSAQGAGTEAFF. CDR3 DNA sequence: TGTGCCACCAGTGCCCAGGGCGCAGGAACTGAAGCTTTCTTT.

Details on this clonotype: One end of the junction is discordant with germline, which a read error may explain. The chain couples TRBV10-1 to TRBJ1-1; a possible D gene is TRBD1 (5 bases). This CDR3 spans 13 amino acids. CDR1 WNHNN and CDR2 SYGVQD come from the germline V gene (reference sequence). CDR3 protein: CASLETANIEAFF. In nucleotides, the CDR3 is TGCGCCAGCTTGGAGACAGCGAACATTGAAGCTTTCTTT.

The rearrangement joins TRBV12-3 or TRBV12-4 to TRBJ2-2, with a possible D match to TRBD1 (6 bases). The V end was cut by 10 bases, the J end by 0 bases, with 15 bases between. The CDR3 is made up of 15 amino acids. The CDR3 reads CATTTGTTNTGELFF. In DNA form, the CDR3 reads TGTGCCACTACAACGGGGACAACGAACACCGGGGAGCTGTTTTTT.